This paragraph reports one T cell receptor beta chain. Its antigen is not known. Each CDR3 protein is one row after TCRdb ran MiXCR on the 5' RACE reads. There are roughly 180,000 distinct CDR3 sequences in the sample; 9.5% to 13% occur only once, and approximately 3.8% lies in the top ten. The sample comes from a study of T-cell memory formation after mild COVID-19. Study summary: TCR clusters showed largely donor specificity. Whole-study findings and limits: Pre-infection memory carried some responding clones, suggesting that cross-reactive memory joined.

The CDR3 length is 16 residues. Looked up from germline, CDR1 is LGHNA and CDR2 is YNFKEQ. V was shortened by 3 bases and J by 7 bases, with 18 bases between the two germline ends. The source material was PBMCs or a T cell subset sorted from them (not recorded which). The receptor comes from a man between 18 and 35 years old who had mild COVID-19 (a few samples of this study predate the infection). Cell type and time point are not known. The chain couples TRBV4-2 to TRBJ1-4; TRBD1 is a possible D gene (6 bases). CDR3 coding DNA: TGTGCCAGCAGCCACATCGGCCAGGGGCAGGGTGAAAAACTGTTTTTT. Its translation is CASSHIGQGQGEKLFF.